This paragraph covers one T cell receptor beta chain sequence. The PCR had 60 Vbeta and 13 Jbeta primers. The method was immunoSEQ multiplex PCR; TCRdb's version includes in-frame clones alone and lacks a portion of them. The table has some 120,000 clones, 81% seen once. This sample is part of a study of cytomegalovirus exposure and HLA in healthy donors. From germline, CDR1 is SGDLS and CDR2 YYNGEE. After removal of 7 bases from V and 3 bases from J, the junction contained 10 bases not matched to a gene. The CDR3 sequence is 16 residues long. V and J are TRBV9 and TRBJ1-1, with TRBD1 matching 12 bases. Sequenced sample: PBMCs. The sequence derives from a man aged 18 to 29 in good health and CMV-seropositive. CDR3 sequence: CASPPRDRGQDTEAFF. DNA for the CDR3: TGTGCCAGCCCCCCCCGGGACAGGGGGCAGGACACTGAAGCTTTCTTT. The full variable domain, with the rest looked up from reference TRBV9 and TRBJ1-1, is DSGVTQTPKHLITATGQRVTLRCSPRSGDLSVYWYQQSLDQGLQFLIQYYNGEERAKGNILERFSAQQFPDLHSELNLSSLELGDSALYFCASPPRDRGQDTEAFFGQGTRLTVV.